This T cell receptor (beta chain) was found in a study of human T cells and chemical hapten exposure. Study-level background: Alopecia areata, totalis and universalis patients, mostly female, were included.

TCRdb itself ran the RACE reads through MiXCR, one entry per CDR3 protein. The sample carries tens of thousands of distinct CDR3 sequences, around 9.3% recorded once. V lost 7 bases and J lost 5, with 17 bases in between. Looked up from germline, CDR1 is SQVTM and CDR2 is ANQGSEA. The CDR3 contains 13 residues. The table lists this clonotype with a few counts. Time point specified: patch test 1, 2 weeks after DPC sensitization. Treatment of the sample: therapeutic diphenylcyclopropenone sensitization with weekly scalp DPC. The input for sequencing was whole blood, taken in connection with sensitization to the hapten diphenylcyclopropenone (DPC). The receptor comes from a middle-aged woman with alopecia areata. Some clones in this sample may be carry-over from other donors' samples. V and J are TRBV29-1 and TRBJ2-5; weak D call: TRBD1 (6 bases). The CDR3 coding sequence is TGCAGCGCGCAAACAGGGATGTCTGAGACCCAGTACTTC. Translated: CSAQTGMSETQYF.